The source of this T cell receptor (beta chain) is a study of vaccination effects on CD4 cells after COVID-19. Study information: Participants were vaccinated with two doses of either the BNT162b2 or mRNA-1273 vaccine. General study results and limits: After vaccination of healthy people, only 1 of 255 vaccine-induced clones cross-reacted with common cold coronaviruses.

Data came from immunoSEQ multiplex PCR; TCRdb stores just in-frame clones and leaves some out. The sample lists tens of thousands of clones; 60% to 85% were seen once. The junction had 6 bases not matched to a gene; V was cut back by 3 bases and J by 0 bases. Germline CDR1 and CDR2: KGHSH and LQKENI. The CDR3 loop spans 18 amino acids. Prior to sequencing, the ViraFEST assay stimulated PBMC with viral peptide pools, which expanded the antigen-specific CD4+ T cells. An approximately 10-day culture period preceded the isolation of CD4+ T cells. All vaccine recipients tested negative for nucleocapsid antibodies and had never contracted SARS-CoV-2 infection. Researchers reported culturing approximately 2.2 million PBMC in each well, adding 9 to 10 IU/ml IL-2 and about 10 ug/ml peptides. Half the medium was swapped for IL-2 medium on days 3 and 7. To note about this clone: The antigen is unknown.

The sequence was obtained from a human donor who received a COVID-19 vaccine. This sample comprised CD4+ T cells from PBMCs cultured with HCoV-OC43 spike peptides, obtained before COVID-19 vaccination. Subset reported: HCoV-OC43 spike overlapping peptide pool stimulation. The V call is TRBV18, the J call TRBJ2-6; 9 bases line up with TRBD1. CDR3 region: CASSPQTGGNSGANVLTF. CDR3 nucleotide sequence: TGTGCCAGCTCACCCCAGACAGGGGGAAACTCTGGGGCCAACGTCCTGACTTTC.